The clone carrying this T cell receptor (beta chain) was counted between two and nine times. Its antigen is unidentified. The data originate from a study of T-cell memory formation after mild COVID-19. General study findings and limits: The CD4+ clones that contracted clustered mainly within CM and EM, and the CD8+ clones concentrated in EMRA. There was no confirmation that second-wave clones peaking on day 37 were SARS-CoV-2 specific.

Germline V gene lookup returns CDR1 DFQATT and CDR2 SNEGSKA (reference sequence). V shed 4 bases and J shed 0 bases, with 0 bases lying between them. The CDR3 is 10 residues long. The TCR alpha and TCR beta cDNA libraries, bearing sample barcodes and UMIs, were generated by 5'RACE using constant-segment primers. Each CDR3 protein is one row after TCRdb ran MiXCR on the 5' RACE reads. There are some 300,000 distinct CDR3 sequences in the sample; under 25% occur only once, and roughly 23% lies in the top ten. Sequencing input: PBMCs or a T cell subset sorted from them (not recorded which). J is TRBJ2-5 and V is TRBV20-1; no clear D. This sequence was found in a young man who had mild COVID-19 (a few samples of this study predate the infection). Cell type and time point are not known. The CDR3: CSANQETQYF. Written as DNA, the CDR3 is TGCAGTGCTAACCAAGAGACCCAGTACTTC.